This TCR beta chain is from a study of blood T cells in healthy people across ages. Study-level results: The fall in TCR beta diversity per million T cells was roughly linear with age.

The use of a sample-barcoded 5' primer and a J-beta primer mix characterized a second PCR of roughly 7 to 12 cycles. Every sample gave at least 2.5 million paired-end reads containing CDR3. TCRdb independently ran MiXCR on the 5' RACE reads; one entry per CDR3 protein. The profile shows about 1 million distinct CDR3 sequences, 45% of them singletons. The V and J ends lost 5 bases and 0 bases respectively, with 15 bases between them. CDR3 size: 16 residues. Points on this clonotype: Its antigen is currently unknown.

This receptor was identified in a woman aged 60-75 years in good health. This sequence joins TRBV12-3 or TRBV12-4 and TRBJ2-3; TRBD2 is a possible D gene (6 bases). Sequenced input: blood. In nucleotides, the CDR3 is TGTGCCAGCAGTCCAGGGACTGAAACTAGCACAGATACGCAGTATTTT. Protein product: CASSPGTETSTDTQYF.